Shown below are 10 T cell receptor beta chains from a single sample sequenced in a study of blood T cell repertoires in COVID-19. This table comes from immunoSEQ multiplex PCR, and its TCRdb copy is limited to in-frame clones, with some not included. The repertoire holds 200,000 to 300,000 clones, with over 75% as singletons. The sample was peripheral blood. All receptors derive from a woman in her twenties or thirties with acute or convalescent COVID-19.

This chain connects TRBV25-1 to TRBJ2-1, with a possible D match to TRBD2 (7 bases). This CDR3 comprises 16 residues. The V and J ends lost 3 bases and 9 bases respectively, with 21 bases between them. Germline V gene sequence: CDR1 MGHDK, CDR2 SYGVNS. For the CDR3, the DNA is TGTGCCAGCAGTGATTCTTGGGGGGGCTTCTCCGGTGAGCAGTTCTTC. It codes for CASSDSWGGFSGEQFF.

The V call is TRBV18, the J call TRBJ2-5; D is perhaps TRBD2 (5 bases). The V gene's germline CDR1 is KGHSH and CDR2 LQKENI. This CDR3 has 15 residues. V lost 0 bases and J lost 3, with 11 bases in between. The chain's CDR3 is CASSPPVTREETQYF. The CDR3, as DNA: TGTGCCAGCTCACCACCGGTGACGAGGGAAGAGACCCAGTACTTC.

The chain joins TRBV9 to TRBJ2-4; D remains unclear. This CDR3 has 14 residues. V lost 0 bases to trimming and J lost 9 bases, with 13 bases between them. In germline, CDR1 is SGDLS, CDR2 YYNGEE. DNA for the CDR3: TGTGCCAGCAGCGTAGGGTCGAGTTTTGGCATTCAGTACTTC. Protein: CASSVGSSFGIQYF.

The chain employs TRBV6-5 and TRBJ1-2; possible D gene TRBD1, 6 bases. V lost 6 bases, J lost 3 bases, and 14 bases lay in between. The CDR3 extends over 14 amino acids. Looked up from germline, CDR1 is MNHEY and CDR2 is SVGAGI. DNA of the CDR3: TGTGCCAGCAGCCCACAGGGTAACCACTATGGCTACACCTTC. Translated: CASSPQGNHYGYTF.

The rearrangement links TRBV7-2 to TRBJ2-1; 9 nucleotides match TRBD2. Germline assignment: CDR1 SGHTA and CDR2 FQGNSA. The CDR3 has 15 amino acids. Trimming took 6 bases from V and 10 from J; bases not matched to a gene: 13. The CDR3 nucleotides are TGTGCCAGCAGGTCCCCGGGACTAGCTTTGTACGAGCAGTTCTTC. It is translated as CASRSPGLALYEQFF.

The CDR3 loop is CASTLGGALTDTQYF. The CDR3 region has the DNA TGTGCCAGCACCCTGGGGGGTGCTTTAACAGATACGCAGTATTTT. V is TRBV27 and J is TRBJ2-3; weak D call: TRBD2 (6 bases). Germline V gene data show CDR1 as MNHEY and CDR2 as SMNVEV (reference sequence). The CDR3 is 15 residues long. Trimming took 7 bases from V and 3 from J, leaving 17 bases between them.

The chain combines TRBV20-1 with TRBJ1-2; D remains ambiguous. Per the germline V gene, CDR1 is DFQATT and CDR2 is SNEGSKA (reference sequence). The CDR3 length is 12 residues. Trimming took off 3 bases at V and 4 bases at J, with 9 bases between the two ends. The DNA for the CDR3 is TGCAGTGCTAGTGAAGACATCTATGGCTACACCTTC. It encodes CSASEDIYGYTF.

This chain uses TRBV19 with TRBJ1-3; D gene uncertain. CDR3 size: 14 residues. V shed 3 bases and J shed 0 bases, with 6 bases lying between them. Germline V gene data show CDR1 as LNHDA and CDR2 as SQIVND (reference sequence). This chain's CDR3 is CASSISSSGNTIYF. The CDR3 DNA is TGTGCCAGTAGTATCAGTTCCTCTGGAAACACCATATATTTT. Full variable domain (missing parts from reference TRBV19 and TRBJ1-3): DGGITQSPKYLFRKEGQNVTLSCEQNLNHDAMYWYRQDPGQGLRLIYYSQIVNDFQKGDIAEGYSVSREKKESFPLTVTSAQKNPTAFYLCASSISSSGNTIYFGEGSWLTVV.

V and J are TRBV11-2 and TRBJ2-1; 10 nucleotides line up with TRBD2. Germline lookup yields CDR1 SGHAT and CDR2 FQNNGV. Trimming at V came to 1 base and at J to 4 bases, leaving 7 bases not matched to a gene. This CDR3 comprises 17 residues. The CDR3 sequence: CASSLGLAGVGYNEQFF. The CDR3 DNA sequence: TGTGCCAGCAGCTTAGGGCTAGCGGGAGTGGGATACAATGAGCAGTTCTTC.

The chain links TRBV12-3 or TRBV12-4 to TRBJ1-1; D not certain. CDR3 length equals 13 residues. Trimming removed 5 bases at V and 1 base at J, with 8 bases between. The CDR3 protein is CASSRLQNTEAFF. The DNA of the CDR3 is TGTGCCAGCAGTCGACTACAGAACACTGAAGCTTTCTTT.